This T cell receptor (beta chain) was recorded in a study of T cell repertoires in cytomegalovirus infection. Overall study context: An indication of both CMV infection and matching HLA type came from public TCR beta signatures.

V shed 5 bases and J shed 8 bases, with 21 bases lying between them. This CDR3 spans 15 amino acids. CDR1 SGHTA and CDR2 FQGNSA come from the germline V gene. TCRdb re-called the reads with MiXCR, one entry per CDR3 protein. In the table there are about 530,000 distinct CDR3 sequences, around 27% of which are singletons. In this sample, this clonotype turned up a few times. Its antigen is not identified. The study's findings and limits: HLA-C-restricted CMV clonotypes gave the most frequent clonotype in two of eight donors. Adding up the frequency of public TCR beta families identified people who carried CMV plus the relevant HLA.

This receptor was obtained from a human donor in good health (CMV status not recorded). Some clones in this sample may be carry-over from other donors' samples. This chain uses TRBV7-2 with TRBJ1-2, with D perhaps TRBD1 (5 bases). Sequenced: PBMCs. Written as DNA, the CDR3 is TGTGCCAGCAGCCCTTTTCCCCAGGGTCGTGAAGGCTACACCTTC. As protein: CASSPFPQGREGYTF.